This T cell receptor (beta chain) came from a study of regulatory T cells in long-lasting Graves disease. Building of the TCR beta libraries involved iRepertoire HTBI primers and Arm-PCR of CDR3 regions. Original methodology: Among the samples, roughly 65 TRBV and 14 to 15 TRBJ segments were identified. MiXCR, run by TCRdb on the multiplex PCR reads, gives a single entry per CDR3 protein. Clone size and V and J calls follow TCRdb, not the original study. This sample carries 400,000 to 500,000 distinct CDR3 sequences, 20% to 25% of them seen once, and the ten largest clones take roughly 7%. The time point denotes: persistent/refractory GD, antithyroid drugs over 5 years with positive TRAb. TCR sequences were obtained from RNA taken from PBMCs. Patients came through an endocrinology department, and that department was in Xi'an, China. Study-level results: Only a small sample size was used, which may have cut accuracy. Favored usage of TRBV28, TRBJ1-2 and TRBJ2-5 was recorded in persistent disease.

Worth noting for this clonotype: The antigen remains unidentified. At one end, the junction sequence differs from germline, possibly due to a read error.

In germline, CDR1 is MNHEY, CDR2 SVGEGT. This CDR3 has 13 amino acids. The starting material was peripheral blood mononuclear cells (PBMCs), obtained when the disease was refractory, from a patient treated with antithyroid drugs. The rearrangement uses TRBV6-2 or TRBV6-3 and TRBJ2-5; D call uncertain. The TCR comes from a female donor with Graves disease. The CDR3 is CASSYSRIETQCF. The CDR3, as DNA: TGTGCCAGCAGTTACTCGAGGATTGAGACCCAGTGCTTC.